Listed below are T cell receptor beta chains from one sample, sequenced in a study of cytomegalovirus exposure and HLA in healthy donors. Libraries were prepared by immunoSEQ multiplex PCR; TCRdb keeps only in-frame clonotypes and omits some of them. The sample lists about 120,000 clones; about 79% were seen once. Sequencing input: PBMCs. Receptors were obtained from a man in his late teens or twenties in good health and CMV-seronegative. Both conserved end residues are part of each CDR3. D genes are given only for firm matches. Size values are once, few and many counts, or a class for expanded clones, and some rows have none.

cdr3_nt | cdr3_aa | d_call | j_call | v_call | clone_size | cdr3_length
TGTGCCAGCAGCCCCTCTAACGGGGAGCTGTTTTTT | CASSPSNGELFF | NA | TRBJ2-2 | TRBV2 | NA | 12
TGTGCCAGCAGCGCGGGTGCACCGGGACAGGGGATTTCGGGCGGGGAGCTGTTTTTT | CASSAGAPGQGISGGELFF | TRBD1 | TRBJ2-2 | TRBV5-4 | once | 19
TGTGCCAGCAGTTACTCACTAGCGGGAGCCTACGAGCAGTACTTC | CASSYSLAGAYEQYF | TRBD2 | TRBJ2-7 | TRBV6-5 | few | 15
TGTGCCAGCAGCTCGGAAACATCATCGAGGGTCTATAATTCACCCCTCCACTTT | CASSSETSSRVYNSPLHF | NA | TRBJ1-6 | TRBV7-2 | NA | 18
TGTGCCAGCAGTTTAGGGTACGCAGGGGCGGGAGATACGCAGTATTTT | CASSLGYAGAGDTQYF | NA | TRBJ2-3 | TRBV27 | few | 16
TGTGCCAGCAGCTTGGTGAGGTGGGGCTCCTCTGGCTACACCTTC | CASSLVRWGSSGYTF | NA | TRBJ1-2 | TRBV5-5 | NA | 15
TGCGCCAGCAGCTTGGGGTGGACGGGAGGCGCGAACACCGGGGAGCTGTTTTTT | CASSLGWTGGANTGELFF | TRBD2 | TRBJ2-2 | TRBV5-1 | once | 18
TGTGCCTGGAGTGTAGGTCAAGCAGGAACTAATGAAAAACTGTTTTTT | CAWSVGQAGTNEKLFF | NA | TRBJ1-4 | TRBV30 | NA | 16
TGTGCCAGCAGTCTCCCCGGGGCAGGGGGAGAGACCCAGTACTTC | CASSLPGAGGETQYF | TRBD1 | TRBJ2-5 | TRBV25-1 | once | 15
TGCGCCAGCAGCCAGGAACTGCTAGCGGGAGTGAGGTACGAGCAGTACTTC | CASSQELLAGVRYEQYF | TRBD2 | TRBJ2-7 | TRBV4-3 | NA | 17
TGTGCCGGACGGACAGTATTAAATTCACCCCTCCACTTT | CAGRTVLNSPLHF | NA | TRBJ1-6 | TRBV6-1 | NA | 13
TGTGCCAGCAGGTCGTCCGGGACAGGGGATCAGCCCCAGCATTTT | CASRSSGTGDQPQHF | TRBD1 | TRBJ1-5 | TRBV6-5 | NA | 15
TGTGCCAGCAGGGAGAGGGGGCCAGGGGCCAACGTCCTGACTTTC | CASRERGPGANVLTF | TRBD1 | TRBJ2-6 | TRBV2 | once | 15
TGTGCCAGCAGCTTACGGACAGGGAGAGGCGAGACCCAGTACTTC | CASSLRTGRGETQYF | TRBD1 | TRBJ2-5 | TRBV7-8 | NA | 15
TGTGCCAGCAGCTCTGGGACAGGGTGGGATACGCAGTATTTT | CASSSGTGWDTQYF | TRBD1 | TRBJ2-3 | TRBV7-9 | NA | 14
TGTGCCCGATCAATTACAGGGATTAGTTTGCCCGGGGAGCTGTTTTTT | CARSITGISLPGELFF | NA | TRBJ2-2 | TRBV30 | NA | 16
TGTGCCAGCAGTGTAGGACTAGCGGGCCTTAATGAGCAGTTCTTC | CASSVGLAGLNEQFF | TRBD2 | TRBJ2-1 | TRBV6-1 | NA | 15
TGCGCCAGCAGCCAAGAAAGCGGGAGCTCCTACAATGAGCAGTTCTTC | CASSQESGSSYNEQFF | TRBD2 | TRBJ2-1 | TRBV4-3 | NA | 16
TGTGCCAGCAGACAGGGACAGGGGGCTAGGAATGAAAAACTGTTTTTT | CASRQGQGARNEKLFF | TRBD1 | TRBJ1-4 | TRBV5-8 | NA | 16
TGTGCCAGCAGCGTTGGTAGGGGTTTGGGTGAAAAACTGTTTTTT | CASSVGRGLGEKLFF | NA | TRBJ1-4 | TRBV5-5 | NA | 15
TGTGCCAGCAGCGTAAGGTCTTCCCAGGAGGGCGAGCAGTACTTC | CASSVRSSQEGEQYF | NA | TRBJ2-7 | TRBV9 | NA | 15
TGTGCCAGCAGTTTATCGGGGGCCTCCTACAATGAGCAGTTCTTC | CASSLSGASYNEQFF | NA | TRBJ2-1 | TRBV27 | NA | 15
TGTGCCAGCCGGATGCCCGGGGGGCATCAGCCCCAGCATTTT | CASRMPGGHQPQHF | NA | TRBJ1-5 | TRBV18 | NA | 14
TGTGCCAGCAGTTATGCAGGGGCCGGGGAGCTGTTTTTT | CASSYAGAGELFF | NA | TRBJ2-2 | TRBV6-5 | NA | 13
TGTGCCAGCAGTTACCCGGACAGGGGCATGTATGGCTACACCTTC | CASSYPDRGMYGYTF | TRBD1 | TRBJ1-2 | TRBV6-6 | NA | 15
TGTGCCAGCTCACTAAAGACAGGGGGCACTGAAGCTTTCTTT | CASSLKTGGTEAFF | TRBD1 | TRBJ1-1 | TRBV18 | few | 14
TGCGCCAGCAGCTTGGATTTAGCGGGAGACTGGGCCAATGAGCAGTTCTTC | CASSLDLAGDWANEQFF | TRBD2 | TRBJ2-1 | TRBV5-1 | NA | 17
TGTGCCAGCAGTACGCGGGGAGCGAACACCGGGGAGCTGTTTTTT | CASSTRGANTGELFF | NA | TRBJ2-2 | TRBV2 | NA | 15
TGCGCCAGCAGCTCCTTTCCGGGACAACACACCGGGGAGCTGTTTTTT | CASSSFPGQHTGELFF | NA | TRBJ2-2 | TRBV5-1 | NA | 16
TGCGCCAGCAGCCAAGATCCCGTAGGACAGGGGGACGAAAAACTGTTTTTT | CASSQDPVGQGDEKLFF | TRBD1 | TRBJ1-4 | TRBV4-3 | NA | 17
TGCAGCGTTGAGGGGACTAGCGGAACCTACGAGCAGTACTTC | CSVEGTSGTYEQYF | TRBD2 | TRBJ2-7 | TRBV29-1 | NA | 14
TGTGCCAGTAAAACAGGGGCGAAAGGCTACACCTTC | CASKTGAKGYTF | TRBD1 | TRBJ1-2 | TRBV19 | NA | 12
TGTGCCAGCAGTTACGGGGACAGGGAGGGTGGCTACACCTTC | CASSYGDREGGYTF | TRBD1 | TRBJ1-2 | TRBV6-5 | few | 14
TGTGCCAGCAGCTCCCAGGGACAGTGGGATTCCTACGAGCAGTACTTC | CASSSQGQWDSYEQYF | TRBD1 | TRBJ2-7 | TRBV7-2 | NA | 16
TGTGCCAGCAGCAGTAGGACTAGCGGATCCTACAATGAGCAGTTCTTC | CASSSRTSGSYNEQFF | TRBD2 | TRBJ2-1 | TRBV5-4 | NA | 16
TGTGCCAGCAGCTCCCTGGGACTTACGGCAGATACGCAGTATTTT | CASSSLGLTADTQYF | NA | TRBJ2-3 | TRBV11-3 | NA | 15
TGTGCCAGCAGCTTCGGGGGAGGAGGAAATGAGCAGTTCTTC | CASSFGGGGNEQFF | NA | TRBJ2-1 | TRBV7-3 | NA | 14
TGTGCCAGCAGTTTGACGGGACTAGCGACAACTACCAACACAGATACGCAGTATTTT | CASSLTGLATTTNTDTQYF | TRBD2 | TRBJ2-3 | TRBV28 | NA | 19
TGTGCCAGCAGTGAATCTAGTGTAACGAATGAGCAGTTCTTC | CASSESSVTNEQFF | NA | TRBJ2-1 | TRBV6-1 | NA | 14
TGTGCCAGCAAAGAACAGGGCACCTCTGAAGCTTTCTTT | CASKEQGTSEAFF | NA | TRBJ1-1 | TRBV6-5 | few | 13
TGTGCCAGTAGTATACAGGGTAGGGGCTACGAGCAGTACTTC | CASSIQGRGYEQYF | NA | TRBJ2-7 | TRBV19 | NA | 14
TGTGCCAGCAGCCAACAGGAGAACACTGAAGCTTTCTTT | CASSQQENTEAFF | NA | TRBJ1-1 | TRBV11-3 | NA | 13
TGTGCCAGCAGCCCACCCGGACTAGCGCTACAAGAGACCCAGTACTTC | CASSPPGLALQETQYF | TRBD2 | TRBJ2-5 | TRBV6-6 | NA | 16
TGTGCCAGCAGCCGACGACCGGGACTAGCGGGATCCGAGCAGTACTTC | CASSRRPGLAGSEQYF | TRBD2 | TRBJ2-7 | TRBV7-2 | NA | 16
TGTGCCAGCAGCTTGTTTGGTGGCGGGGGTCACCCAGACACCGGGGAGCTGTTTTTT | CASSLFGGGGHPDTGELFF | TRBD2 | TRBJ2-2 | TRBV5-5 | NA | 19
TGTGCTAGCAGCTTCGGACTAGCGGGAGTCACCGGGGAGCTGTTTTTT | CASSFGLAGVTGELFF | TRBD2 | TRBJ2-2 | TRBV7-7 | NA | 16
TGTGCCAGCTCATACCTGGCGGGACTCCCCGGTAATGAGCAGTTCTTC | CASSYLAGLPGNEQFF | NA | TRBJ2-1 | TRBV18 | NA | 16
TGTGCCAGCAGCGTAGGAAGTAGCGGGGGCAATGAGCAGTTCTTC | CASSVGSSGGNEQFF | TRBD2 | TRBJ2-1 | TRBV9 | NA | 15
TGTGCCTGGAGTCCCCCAGGGGTCTATGGCTACACCTTC | CAWSPPGVYGYTF | NA | TRBJ1-2 | TRBV30 | NA | 13
TGTGCCAGCAGTATTCAGGGGATGGGTGCACCCCTCCACTTT | CASSIQGMGAPLHF | NA | TRBJ1-6 | TRBV2 | few | 14
TGCGCCAGCAGCCCCAGCGGGAGTTATAAGAACACCGGGGAGCTGTTTTTT | CASSPSGSYKNTGELFF | TRBD2 | TRBJ2-2 | TRBV5-1 | NA | 17
TGTGCCAGTAGCTTCGGGGGTAGGTCGGAAAAACTATTTTTT | CASSFGGRSEKLFF | NA | TRBJ1-4 | TRBV19 | NA | 14